Sequencing of this TCR beta chain was carried out in a study of cytomegalovirus exposure and HLA in healthy donors. Across the whole study: A preliminary data release comprised roughly 80 million unique TCRs obtained from HLA-typed donors. There were 350 to 400 genotyped donors. Of these, roughly 80% fell in the genetic ancestry cluster associated with self-reported Caucasian donors.

Donors had nominal health at sampling but likely had unrecorded immune exposures. About this clone itself: Its target is unknown.

Findings and caveats of the study: Being productive about 87% or about 30% of the time was typical of most TCR beta V segments in an earlier analysis.

Trimming removed 0 bases at V and 3 bases at J, with 13 bases between. The CDR3 consists of 16 residues. Germline CDR1 and CDR2: SGHRS and YFSETQ. The PCR employed 60 Vbeta primers together with 13 Jbeta primers. The data were produced by immunoSEQ multiplex PCR, yet TCRdb's version contains in-frame clones alone and is incomplete. The table lists 100,000 or so clones, around 80% of them singletons. Sequencing was done on a sample of PBMCs. The chain couples TRBV5-1 to TRBJ1-3; D may be TRBD1 (6 bases). This TCR was sampled from a male donor in good health and CMV-seronegative. The CDR3: CASSLGYRASGNTIYF. The CDR3 DNA follows: TGCGCCAGCAGCTTGGGATACAGGGCAAGTGGAAACACCATATATTTT.